These 25 T cell receptor beta chains originate from one sample sequenced in a study of blood T cell repertoires in COVID-19. Only in-frame clones appear in the TCRdb table, and some are missing; sequencing was by immunoSEQ multiplex PCR. The table has about 55,000 clones, about 82% seen once. Input material: peripheral blood. These receptors were taken from a woman older than 75 with acute or convalescent COVID-19.

The CDR3 spells CASSVGQSTDTQYF. The CDR3 DNA follows: TGTGCCAGTAGTGTTGGACAGAGCACAGATACGCAGTATTTT. J is TRBJ2-3 and V is TRBV19; a weak D match, TRBD1 (6 bases). The CDR3 totals 14 residues. Between the trimmed V and J ends, which lost 5 bases and 0 bases, there was a span of 9 bases. Germline values: CDR1 LNHDA, CDR2 SQIVND (reference sequence).

A single count supports this clone. This chain joins TRBV3-1 (or the pseudogene TRBV3-2) and TRBJ2-3, with TRBD2 identical over 10 bases. Germline CDR1 LGHDT, CDR2 YNNKEL (reference sequence). After removal of 3 bases from V and 1 base from J, the junction contained 4 bases not matched to a gene. The CDR3 runs to 16 residues. CDR3 coding DNA: TGTGCCAGCAGCCATAGCGGGAGGCCTCGCACAGATACGCAGTATTTT. This gives the protein CASSHSGRPRTDTQYF.

This chain connects TRBV19 to TRBJ2-4, with 9 positions matching TRBD1. CDR1 LNHDA and CDR2 SQIVND come from the germline V gene (reference sequence). The CDR3 totals 13 residues. The V gene end was trimmed by 3 bases and the J gene end by 15 bases; junction bases not matched to a gene: 9. The CDR3 coding sequence is TGTGCCAGTAGTATCGGGACAGGGTTTGGGCCGTACTTC. It yields the protein CASSIGTGFGPYF.

The gene calls are TRBV30 and TRBJ1-4, with D perhaps matching TRBD1 (5 bases). The V gene's germline CDR1 is GTSNPN and CDR2 SVGIG (reference sequence). The V end was cut by 7 bases, the J end by 3 bases, with 12 bases between. There are 13 residues in the CDR3. The CDR3 DNA reads TGTGCCTTATCAGGGTTGGCTAATGAAAAACTGTTTTTT. Translation: CALSGLANEKLFF.

The V gene is TRBV9, the J gene TRBJ2-3, with 9 bases that match TRBD1. V lost 4 bases and J lost 5; bases outside the gene matches: 23. Germline V gene sequence: CDR1 SGDLS, CDR2 YYNGEE. The CDR3 covers 20 residues. The CDR3 here is CASSPDPHVTGTGNVDTQYF. DNA of the CDR3: TGTGCCAGCAGCCCGGATCCCCATGTGACCGGGACAGGGAATGTAGATACGCAGTATTTT.

J is TRBJ2-2 and V is TRBV3-1 (or the pseudogene TRBV3-2); D is unclear. V lost 0 bases, J lost 4 bases, and 15 bases lay in between. Germline assignment: CDR1 LGHDT and CDR2 YNNKEL (reference sequence). The length of the CDR3 is 17 residues. Here the CDR3 reads CASSQERPRRSTGELFF. For the CDR3, the DNA is TGTGCCAGCAGCCAAGAGAGGCCTCGGCGGTCCACCGGGGAGCTGTTTTTT.

This clone appeared once. The gene calls are TRBV2 and TRBJ1-6; 7 nucleotides line up with TRBD1. Germline V gene lookup returns CDR1 SNHLY and CDR2 FYNNEI. The CDR3 spans 15 residues. V gave up 6 bases and J gave up 5 bases; unmatched junction bases: 7. CDR3 DNA sequence: TGTGCCAGCAGCGAGGGACAGACTCATAATTCACCCCTCCACTTT. This translates into CASSEGQTHNSPLHF.

This chain uses TRBV3-1 (or the pseudogene TRBV3-2) with TRBJ1-4, with D possibly being TRBD1 (5 bases). This CDR3 comprises 14 residues. The germline V gene encodes CDR1 LGHDT and CDR2 YNNKEL (reference sequence). Trimming pared 6 bases from V and 4 bases from J, leaving 12 bases between. The CDR3 DNA sequence: TGTGCCAGCAGGCTCCAGGGTAATAATGAAAAACTGTTTTTT. Translated, it gives CASRLQGNNEKLFF.

The chain employs TRBV7-8 and TRBJ2-5, with 10 bases matching TRBD1. This CDR3 region has 16 residues. Losses at the gene ends were 3 bases for V and 5 bases for J; bases not matched to a gene: 9. CDR1 is SGHVS and CDR2 is FQNEAQ in the germline V gene. CDR3 in amino acids: CASSFRRTGGRETQYF. The CDR3 DNA reads as TGTGCCAGCAGCTTCAGAAGGACAGGGGGGAGGGAGACCCAGTACTTC.

This clone was counted ten times or more. This chain joins TRBV12-5 and TRBJ1-6; possibly TRBD1 for D (6 bases). Germline V gene lookup returns CDR1 LGHNT and CDR2 FRNRAP. Trimming left V 6 bases short and J 5 bases short, with 20 bases between. The CDR3 is made up of 17 amino acids. CDR3 loop: CASGLRQVQSDNSPLHF. The CDR3 region has the DNA TGTGCTAGTGGGCTGCGACAGGTACAATCAGATAATTCACCCCTCCACTTT.

V is TRBV7-8 and J is TRBJ2-3; maybe TRBD1 (6 bases). The germline CDR1 and CDR2 sequences are SGHVS and FQNEAQ. The CDR3 has 14 residues. V lost 5 bases, J lost 2 bases, and 11 bases lay in between. The CDR3 spells CASSQGQSTDTQYF. CDR3 in DNA: TGTGCCAGCAGCCAAGGACAGTCCACAGATACGCAGTATTTT.

The chain combines TRBV19 with TRBJ2-5, with D tentatively TRBD1 (6 bases). With 4 bases removed from V and 2 bases from J, the gap between germline ends came to 17 bases. The germline CDR1 and CDR2 sequences are LNHDA and SQIVND (reference sequence). This CDR3 region has 16 residues. The CDR3 spells CASSNMDSFRQETQYF. CDR3 in DNA: TGTGCCAGTAGTAACATGGACAGTTTCCGGCAAGAGACCCAGTACTTC.

The rearrangement links TRBV5-4 to TRBJ2-3, with D perhaps TRBD2 (6 bases). Trimming shortened V by 0 bases and J by 0 bases, and 8 bases separated the two germline ends. From germline, CDR1 is SGHNT and CDR2 YYREEE (reference sequence). The CDR3 length is 15 residues. CDR3 in DNA: TGTGCCAGCAGCTTGGACGGGAGTAGCACAGATACGCAGTATTTT. Translating it yields CASSLDGSSTDTQYF. The complete variable domain, with remaining parts taken from reference TRBV5-4 and TRBJ2-3, reads ETGVTQSPTHLIKTRGQQVTLRCSSQSGHNTVSWYQQALGQGPQFIFQYYREEENGRGNFPPRFSGLQFPNYSSELNVNALELDDSALYLCASSLDGSSTDTQYFGPGTRLTVL.

The chain combines TRBV9 with TRBJ1-3; 10 bases line up with TRBD1. The CDR3 runs 17 residues. Germline loops: CDR1 SGDLS, CDR2 YYNGEE. V dropped 2 bases and J dropped 0; count of bases not matched to a gene: 5. CDR3 nucleotide sequence: TGTGCCAGCAGCGTGGGACAGGGGACCCTCTCTGGAAACACCATATATTTT. Amino acid sequence: CASSVGQGTLSGNTIYF.

This rearrangement joins TRBV7-2 to TRBJ1-5, with 9 bases that match TRBD1. CDR3 size: 15 residues. V shed 5 bases, J shed 4 bases, and the junction held 6 bases outside the gene matches. Germline CDR1 and CDR2: SGHTA and FQGNSA. The CDR3 nucleotides are TGTGCCAGCAGCCGGGGACAGGGACAGAATCAGCCCCAGCATTTT. This translates into CASSRGQGQNQPQHF.

This chain links TRBV6-1 with TRBJ2-1; 10 nucleotides agree with TRBD2. With 3 bases clipped from V and 4 bases from J, the junction kept 3 bases outside the gene matches. CDR1 is MNHNS, CDR2 SASEGT, per germline. This CDR3 has 15 amino acids. The CDR3 loop reads CASSEGLALYNEQFF. CDR3 nucleotides: TGTGCCAGCAGTGAGGGACTAGCGTTATACAATGAGCAGTTCTTC.

The gene calls are TRBV7-3 and TRBJ2-7; 11 positions agree with TRBD1. There are 16 residues in the CDR3. Germline-derived CDR1 and CDR2 are SGHTA and FQGTGA. Trimming cost V 3 bases and J 5 bases; bases outside gene matches: 9. The CDR3 region is CASSLGRDRGANEQYF. The CDR3 bases are TGTGCCAGCAGCTTGGGCAGGGACAGGGGGGCCAACGAGCAGTACTTC.

This clone showed up just once. J is TRBJ2-5 and V is TRBV9, with 7 nucleotides matching TRBD1. Germline CDR1 reads SGDLS; CDR2 reads YYNGEE. The CDR3 covers 12 residues. J was trimmed by 9 bases and V by 4 bases; bases with no gene match: 6. CDR3 in DNA: TGTGCCAGCAGCCCAATAAGGGGGCCCCAGTACTTC. Its protein is CASSPIRGPQYF.

This clone has at least ten counts. The J gene is TRBJ1-2, the V gene TRBV7-6, with a possible D match to TRBD1 (5 bases). V lost 4 bases and J 2 bases, leaving 14 bases between the germline ends. Germline loops: CDR1 SGHVS, CDR2 FNYEAQ. The length of the CDR3 is 15 residues. CDR3 DNA: TGTGCCAGCAGCTCTCCTGGGGGGGGAAACTATGGCTACACCTTC. This encodes CASSSPGGGNYGYTF.

This rearrangement joins TRBV29-1 to TRBJ1-6; D gene uncertain. Trimming left V 4 bases short and J 9 bases short, with 13 bases between. This CDR3 has 13 residues. Germline V gene sequence: CDR1 SQVTM, CDR2 ANQGSEA. The CDR3 spells CSVGSGKGSPLHF. CDR3 coding DNA: TGCAGCGTTGGTTCGGGGAAGGGTTCACCCCTCCACTTT. Filled out from reference TRBV29-1 and TRBJ1-6, the complete variable domain reads SAVISQKPSRDICQRGTSLTIQCQVDSQVTMMFWYRQQPGQSLTLIATANQGSEATYESGFVIDKFPISRPNLTFSTLTVSNMSPEDSSIYLCSVGSGKGSPLHFGNGTRLTVT.

A single count supports this clone. This sequence joins TRBV27 and TRBJ1-5; 7 bases agree with TRBD1. Per the germline V gene, CDR1 is MNHEY and CDR2 is SMNVEV (reference sequence). Trimming removed 5 bases from V and 0 bases from J; junction bases left unmatched: 7. This CDR3 contains 16 residues. The CDR3 sequence is CASSPRDSYSNQPQHF. CDR3 nucleotides: TGTGCCAGCAGTCCAAGGGACAGTTATAGCAATCAGCCCCAGCATTTT.

This sequence joins TRBV5-6 and TRBJ1-6; 7 bases align to TRBD1. Germline values: CDR1 SGHDT, CDR2 YYEEEE. The CDR3 is 14 residues long. The V segment lost 3 bases and the J segment 7 bases; nucleotides outside the gene matches: 4. CDR3 region: CASSSDRWNSPLHF. Written as DNA, the CDR3 is TGTGCCAGCAGCTCGGACAGGTGGAATTCACCCCTCCACTTT. Full variable domain (remainder filled in from reference TRBV5-6 and TRBJ1-6): DAGVTQSPTHLIKTRGQQVTLRCSPKSGHDTVSWYQQALGQGPQFIFQYYEEEERQRGNFPDRFSGHQFPNYSSELNVNALLLGDSALYLCASSSDRWNSPLHFGNGTRLTVT.

The V call is TRBV4-2, the J call TRBJ2-1; 7 bases are shared with TRBD1. Germline V lookup: CDR1 LGHNA, CDR2 YNFKEQ. The CDR3 contains 16 residues. V shed 3 bases, J shed 6 bases, and the junction held 11 bases outside the gene matches. CDR3 region: CASSHQTGPPANEQFF. CDR3 sequence (DNA): TGTGCCAGCAGCCACCAGACAGGGCCACCGGCCAATGAGCAGTTCTTC.

This chain connects TRBV19 to TRBJ2-1; 7 nucleotides agree with TRBD2. Germline trimming cut 5 bases from V and 3 bases from J; bases unmatched to any gene: 13. This CDR3 spans 17 amino acids. Germline CDR1 reads LNHDA; CDR2 reads SQIVND (reference sequence). The CDR3 protein is CASSPSLERGLYNEQFF. CDR3 in DNA: TGTGCCAGTAGTCCCTCACTGGAGCGGGGCCTCTACAATGAGCAGTTCTTC.

This clone has only one observation. The rearrangement joins TRBV5-1 to TRBJ2-7, with D unresolved. The germline V gene encodes CDR1 SGHRS and CDR2 YFSETQ. This CDR3 has 14 amino acids. V gave up 4 bases and J gave up 2 bases, with 13 bases separating them. DNA of the CDR3: TGCGCCAGCAGCCCTAATTATCCCCCCTACGAGCAGTACTTC. Translated, it gives CASSPNYPPYEQYF.